This T cell receptor beta chain came from a study of blood T cell repertoires in COVID-19. About the study: Sites across the United States, Italy and Spain contributed samples from acute and convalescent COVID-19.

V was clipped by 4 bases and J by 6 bases; unmatched bases: 6. CDR1 and CDR2 (germline): SGHNT, YYREEE (reference sequence). The CDR3 has 13 amino acids. Profiling relied on immunoSEQ multiplex PCR, and the TCRdb table lists in-frame clones only, not all of them. The table shows about 190,000 clones, with approximately 89% occurring only once. Sample: peripheral blood. This chain joins TRBV5-4 and TRBJ2-7; 8 positions agree with TRBD2. The TCR was taken from a woman in her 30s with acute or convalescent COVID-19. The CDR3 bases are TGTGCCAGCAGCAACCAAGGGACTAGCGAGCAGTACTTC. This translates into CASSNQGTSEQYF.